This TCR beta chain was obtained from a study of blood T cells in healthy people across ages. CDR3 length: 13 residues. Germline values: CDR1 KGHSY, CDR2 FQNENV. The germline V and J ends were trimmed by 4 bases and 10 bases, with 11 bases remaining between them. The second PCR ran about 6 to 12 cycles with a sample-barcoded 5' primer and J-beta primers. TCRdb fed the 5' RACE reads into MiXCR, producing one record per CDR3 protein. The table records roughly 1.4 million distinct CDR3 sequences, approximately 60% of them present only once. The clonotype originates from a man aged 18-30 years in good health. The chain is built from TRBV16 and TRBJ1-6; no clear D. Sequencing was carried out using blood. CDR3 in DNA: TGTGCCAGCAGCCCTGGGATGTTGTCACCCCTCCACTTT. As protein: CASSPGMLSPLHF.